The sequence of this T cell receptor beta chain was determined in a study of blood T cell repertoires in COVID-19. About the study: The cDNA or gDNA used as material had been derived from T cells, B-cell-depleted T cells, or PBMCs.

Generated by immunoSEQ multiplex PCR, the TCRdb table keeps only in-frame clones and is missing some. The sample holds 130,000 or so clones; under 85% are singletons and the top ten take 18%. This clone was seen a handful of times. Residents of about two dozen US areas, aged roughly 18 to 90 years, made up the participants. Participants reported their clinical history, and cohort assignment relied on those reports. The CDR3 consists of 15 residues. Losses at the gene ends were 7 bases for V and 3 bases for J; bases not matched to a gene: 9. Germline-derived CDR1 and CDR2 are SNHLY and FYNNEI. The V call is TRBV2, the J call TRBJ1-5; 7 bases align to TRBD1. The source of this sequence is a man aged 25-45 years who had recovered from COVID-19. The specimen sequenced was PBMCs or T cells enriched from blood (not recorded which). The CDR3, as DNA: TGTGCCAGCAATACTAGACAGGGCCTCAATCAGCCCCAGCATTTT. It codes for CASNTRQGLNQPQHF.